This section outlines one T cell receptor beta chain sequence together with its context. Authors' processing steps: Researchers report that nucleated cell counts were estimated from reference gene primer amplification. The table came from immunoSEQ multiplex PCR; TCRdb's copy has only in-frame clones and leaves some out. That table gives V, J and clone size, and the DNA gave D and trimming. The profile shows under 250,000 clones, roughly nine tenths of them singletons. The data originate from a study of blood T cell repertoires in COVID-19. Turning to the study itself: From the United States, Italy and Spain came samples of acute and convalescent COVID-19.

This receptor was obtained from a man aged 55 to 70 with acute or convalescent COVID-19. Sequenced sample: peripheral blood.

Here the CDR3 DNA reads TGCAGCGTTGAAGATACCGGGAGTTATGGCTACACCTTC. It translates to CSVEDTGSYGYTF. V is TRBV29-1 and J is TRBJ1-2; D remains ambiguous. V shed 0 bases and J shed 5 bases, with 10 bases lying between them. The germline CDR1 and CDR2 sequences are SQVTM and ANQGSEA. There are 13 residues in the CDR3.